This record concerns one T cell receptor beta chain sequence. Its specificity is not known. One end of the junction fails to match germline, which may point to a read error. These data belong to a study of cytomegalovirus exposure and HLA in healthy donors. Study-wide points: Most TCR sequences were rare, but some public TCRs occurred in many donors. Later analysis placed DRB1 highest and HLA-C lowest in TCR association rates, which differed by HLA locus. Confirmation was obtained in vitro that a few CMV-associated chains are specific for CMV antigens.

The donors (healthy individuals) were bone marrow donors. Both 60 Vbeta primers and 13 Jbeta primers went into the PCR. Profiling relied on immunoSEQ multiplex PCR, and the TCRdb table lists in-frame clones only, not all of them. The sample includes about 73,000 clones, over 70% of them seen just once. Looked up from germline, CDR1 is SEHNR and CDR2 is FQNEAQ (reference sequence). The CDR3 has 16 amino acids. The rearrangement uses TRBV7-9 and TRBJ2-5; the match to TRBD2 covers 9 bases. The sequencing sample was made of PBMCs. The receptor was derived from a man aged 65 to 79 in good health and CMV-seronegative. The CDR3 DNA is TGTTCCAGCAACACGATTGGGGCTAGCGGGACGCAGACCCAGTACTTC. It codes for CSSNTIGASGTQTQYF.